This T cell receptor beta chain was recorded in a study of beta chain features in type 1 diabetes. Notes on the study in general: VDJ junctions from patients with type 1 diabetes contained fewer insertions and more deletions. Short templates might get an advantage during PCR, and this would be equal in patients and controls.

Germline CDR1 is SQVTM and CDR2 is ANQGSEA. V was cut by 1 base and J by 9 bases, with 15 bases left in between. The CDR3 loop spans 13 amino acids. Expressed TCRB transcripts were sequenced because the isolated RNA had all been reverse transcribed beforehand. The method was immunoSEQ multiplex PCR; TCRdb's version includes in-frame clones alone and lacks a portion of them. This sample has about 360,000 clones; approximately 12% occur once, and the top ten carry roughly 0.015%. As for this clone: The antigen remains unidentified.

The chain recombines TRBV29-1 with TRBJ1-2, with a possible D match to TRBD1 (5 bases). The TCR comes from a man between 18 and 29 years old in good health. The sequencing sample was made of naive CD4+ T cells from blood. The CDR3 bases are TGCAGCGTTGAAGCGCAGGGTGGCTCTAGCTACACCTTC. Its translation is CSVEAQGGSSYTF.